The 12 T cell receptor beta chains below all came from one sample that was sequenced in a study of neurological immune-mediated disorders. Via MiXCR, TCRdb re-called the 5' RACE reads, giving one row per CDR3 protein. The repertoire consists of 45,000 to 60,000 distinct CDR3 sequences, with roughly 2.5% occurring once and the leading ten covering 3%. Sequencing was carried out using PBMCs. The receptor source for this set is a man aged 45 to 65 with multiple sclerosis.

At least ten counts were recorded for this clonotype. V and J are TRBV20-1 and TRBJ2-1; perhaps TRBD2 as D (6 bases). CDR1 is DFQATT and CDR2 is SNEGSKA in the germline V gene (reference sequence). The CDR3 contains 13 residues. The germline V and J ends were trimmed by 3 bases and 5 bases, with 11 bases remaining between them. CDR3 coding DNA: TGCAGTGCTAGGGGCAGACTAGACAATGAGCAGTTCTTC. It translates to CSARGRLDNEQFF.

This clonotype was counted many times. CDR3 loop: CASSLQRVTTGELFF. The CDR3 DNA follows: TGTGCCAGCAGCTTACAAAGGGTTACCACCGGGGAGCTGTTTTTT. The chain links TRBV7-2 to TRBJ2-2; D is ambiguous. CDR1 is SGHTA and CDR2 is FQGNSA in the germline V gene. CDR3 length: 15 amino acids. V lost 2 bases to trimming and J lost 4 bases, with 11 bases between them.

This clonotype was counted between two and nine times. The chain is built from TRBV20-1 and TRBJ2-7; 9 bases map to TRBD1. Losses at the gene ends were 0 bases for V and 2 bases for J; bases not matched to a gene: 8. The CDR3 is made up of 16 amino acids. Germline assignment: CDR1 DFQATT and CDR2 SNEGSKA (reference sequence). The CDR3 spells CSARDLSGQGPYEQYF. CDR3 nucleotide sequence: TGCAGTGCTAGAGATCTTTCGGGACAGGGACCCTACGAGCAGTACTTC.

This clonotype was detected ten times or more. The chain joins TRBV2 to TRBJ1-5; D is uncertain. With 5 bases removed from V and 6 bases from J, the gap between germline ends came to 11 bases. In germline, CDR1 is SNHLY, CDR2 FYNNEI. The CDR3 sequence is 13 residues long. For the CDR3, the DNA is TGTGCCAGCAGTCCTGGGATGGGTCAGCCCCAGCATTTT. Encoded protein: CASSPGMGQPQHF.

The sample holds many counts of this clonotype. V usage is TRBV9 and J usage is TRBJ2-3; D unresolved. The CDR3 runs to 14 residues. The V and J ends lost 1 base and 3 bases respectively, with 9 bases between them. Germline-derived CDR1 and CDR2 are SGDLS and YYNGEE. CDR3 sequence (DNA): TGTGCCAGCAGCGTACAGTTGCGAACAGATACGCAGTATTTT. Its protein product is CASSVQLRTDTQYF. Filled out from reference TRBV9 and TRBJ2-3, the complete variable domain reads DSGVTQTPKHLITATGQRVTLRCSPRSGDLSVYWYQQSLDQGLQFLIQYYNGEERAKGNILERFSAQQFPDLHSELNLSSLELGDSALYFCASSVQLRTDTQYFGPGTRLTVL.

This clonotype showed up many times. The chain combines TRBV5-1 with TRBJ2-6; TRBD1 aligns across 9 bases. V gave up 4 bases and J gave up 1 base; unmatched junction bases: 6. CDR1 and CDR2 from the germline V gene are SGHRS and YFSETQ. There are 17 residues in the CDR3. The CDR3 DNA sequence: TGCGCCAGCAGCCAAGGGACAGGGAGTTCTGGGGCCAACGTCCTGACTTTC. It codes for CASSQGTGSSGANVLTF.

This clonotype appeared many times. This rearrangement joins TRBV7-2 to TRBJ2-1; TRBD1 matches 12 bases. The V segment lost 8 bases and the J segment 13 bases; nucleotides outside the gene matches: 9. From germline, CDR1 is SGHTA and CDR2 FQGNSA. This CDR3 has 13 residues. The CDR3 spells CASGKGTGGPQFF. The CDR3 DNA is TGTGCCAGCGGCAAAGGGACAGGGGGCCCCCAGTTCTTC.

To note about this clonotype: Likely a read error: the CDR3 ends without its conserved phenylalanine or tryptophan. The chain carries TRBV12-3 or TRBV12-4 and TRBJ2-7; D remains unclear. The CDR3 spans 14 residues. With 6 bases removed from V and 0 bases from J, the gap between germline ends came to 12 bases. The CDR3 nucleotides are TGTGCCAGCAGCTATCCAGTCAGCTCCTACGAGCAGTACCTC. Its protein product is CASSYPVSSYEQYL.

This clonotype was seen many times. The chain links TRBV7-7 to TRBJ2-1; 7 nucleotides match TRBD1. This CDR3 comprises 15 residues. V lost 6 bases to trimming and J lost 3 bases; unmatched junction nucleotides: 8. The germline V gene encodes CDR1 SSHAT and CDR2 FNYEAQ (reference sequence). The CDR3 DNA reads as TGTGCCAGCAGTCCGGACAGGAGCAACTACAATGAGCAGTTCTTC. It codes for CASSPDRSNYNEQFF.

This clonotype has at least ten counts. The CDR3 nucleotides read TGTGCCAGCAGGTCTATTGGCGGGGGGGGTCAAGAGACCCAGTACTTC. Protein product: CASRSIGGGGQETQYF. This chain uses TRBV6-5 with TRBJ2-5, with 9 bases aligning to TRBD2. The CDR3 runs 16 residues. Germline V gives CDR1 MNHEY, CDR2 SVGAGI. V lost 6 bases to trimming and J lost 2 bases; unmatched junction nucleotides: 10.

Note on this clonotype: A much larger clone differs from this one at a single base, so this may be a read error. CDR3 DNA sequence: TGCGCCAGCAGCATAACAACGGGAAAAACCATATATTTT. Translated: CASSITTGKTIYF. The rearrangement uses TRBV5-1 and TRBJ1-3; no definite D call. The CDR3 consists of 13 residues. Germline CDR1 SGHRS, CDR2 YFSETQ.

This clonotype was picked up many times. The rearrangement uses TRBV12-3 or TRBV12-4 and TRBJ1-5; the D is unclear. The CDR3 covers 14 residues. V was shortened by 3 bases and J by 0 bases, with 6 bases between the two germline ends. CDR3 loop: CASSLADSNQPQHF. The CDR3 nucleotides are TGTGCCAGCAGTTTGGCGGATAGCAATCAGCCCCAGCATTTT.